Shown below are 20 T cell receptor beta chains from a single sample sequenced in a study of response to subunit inactivated influenza vaccine. Each CDR3 protein gets one entry after TCRdb re-called the RT-PCR reads with MiXCR. Among fewer than 550,000 distinct CDR3 sequences, roughly 23% were seen once, and the ten largest hold approximately 2%. The source material was CD4+ T cells sorted from PBMCs, sampled 5 days after vaccination. The receptors originated from a man aged 50-59 years who received an inactivated influenza vaccine.

The table lists this clonotype with many counts. The chain joins TRBV18 to TRBJ1-2, with a tentative D call TRBD1 (5 bases). This CDR3 spans 14 amino acids. Germline CDR1 reads KGHSH; CDR2 reads LQKENI. V lost 1 base and J lost 1, with 7 bases in between. Written as DNA, the CDR3 is TGTGCCAGCTCACCACAGGGGATTAACTATGGCTACACCTTC. Residues: CASSPQGINYGYTF.

The V call is TRBV4-3, the J call TRBJ2-3; D possibly uses TRBD1 or TRBD2 (5 bases each). The CDR3 is 15 residues long. CDR1 is LGHNA and CDR2 is YSLEER in the germline V gene. Trimming pared 0 bases from V and 6 bases from J, leaving 13 bases between. The CDR3 is CASSQEGPLADTQYF. The CDR3 DNA sequence: TGCGCCAGCAGCCAAGAGGGACCTTTAGCGGATACGCAGTATTTT.

This clonotype was detected only a few times. V gene TRBV20-1 combines with J gene TRBJ2-6; a weak D match, TRBD1 (5 bases). Trimming cost V 3 bases and J 1 base, with 10 bases left between them. The CDR3 length is 15 residues. Germline V CDR1 and CDR2: DFQATT, SNEGSKA (reference sequence). The CDR3, as DNA: TGCAGTGCTAGTCGGTCAGGGTCTGGGGCCAACGTCCTGACTTTC. Its protein product is CSASRSGSGANVLTF.

The chain has TRBV24-1 and TRBJ2-1, with 7 bases aligning to TRBD2. This CDR3 contains 19 residues. V dropped 7 bases and J dropped 8; count of bases not matched to a gene: 25. The V gene's germline CDR1 is KGHDR and CDR2 SFDVKD. The CDR3 sequence is CATSAPGGGGGGSRHEQFF. In nucleotides, the CDR3 is TGTGCCACCAGCGCACCCGGGGGTGGTGGAGGCGGGAGTCGGCATGAGCAGTTCTTC.

This clonotype was seen a handful of times. The rearrangement links TRBV11-2 to TRBJ2-7; TRBD1 agrees at 9 bases. Per the germline V gene, CDR1 is SGHAT and CDR2 is FQNNGV. This CDR3 is 14 amino acids long. V lost 6 bases and J lost 5; bases outside the gene matches: 8. The chain's CDR3 is CASSPSGQGHEQYF. For the CDR3, the DNA is TGTGCCAGCAGTCCTTCGGGACAGGGACACGAGCAGTACTTC.

In this sample, this clonotype turned up a few times. V usage is TRBV12-3 or TRBV12-4 and J usage is TRBJ2-3; D unresolved. V lost 5 bases and J 4 bases, leaving 13 bases between the germline ends. The CDR3 is made up of 14 amino acids. The CDR3 DNA is TGTGCCAGCAGTCCGGCCCTAAGGGCAGATACGCAGTATTTT. This gives the protein CASSPALRADTQYF.

The chain has TRBV20-1 and TRBJ2-3; D is perhaps TRBD1 (6 bases). Germline CDR1 is DFQATT and CDR2 is SNEGSKA (reference sequence). Trimming took 0 bases from V and 4 from J, leaving 17 bases between them. The CDR3 consists of 16 residues. CDR3 region: CSARDLGHSPADTQYF. The CDR3 DNA is TGCAGTGCTAGAGACCTGGGACACTCACCAGCAGATACGCAGTATTTT.

This clonotype has only a few counts. The V and J genes are TRBV28 and TRBJ2-7; unclear D gene. The CDR3 is made up of 14 amino acids. CDR1 and CDR2 (germline): MDHEN, SYDVKM. Trimming removed 1 base at V and 1 base at J, with 8 bases between. CDR3 coding DNA: TGTGCCAGCAGTTTATCAGGCAGATCCTACGAGCAGTACTTC. Its translation: CASSLSGRSYEQYF.

This clonotype occurred many times. This sequence joins TRBV6-2 or TRBV6-3 and TRBJ2-6; D may be TRBD2 (6 bases). The CDR3 contains 13 residues. The V gene lost 8 bases and the J gene lost 1 base, with 6 bases spanning the gap. The germline gives CDR1 MNHEY, CDR2 SVGEGT. CDR3 sequence: CASGGSGANVLTF. CDR3 coding DNA: TGTGCCAGCGGAGGGTCTGGGGCCAACGTCCTGACTTTC.

V gene TRBV7-9 combines with J gene TRBJ2-3, with TRBD1 identical over 8 bases. V dropped 5 bases and J dropped 3; count of bases not matched to a gene: 10. CDR3 length equals 16 residues. The V gene's germline CDR1 is SEHNR and CDR2 FQNEAQ (reference sequence). The CDR3 reads CASSRPGTGGTDTQYF. For the CDR3, the DNA is TGTGCCAGCAGCCGACCCGGGACAGGTGGGACAGATACGCAGTATTTT.

This clonotype was found a few times. This chain joins TRBV29-1 and TRBJ2-4; no firm D call. Germline CDR1 reads SQVTM; CDR2 reads ANQGSEA. The length of the CDR3 is 13 residues. V was trimmed by 5 bases and J by 0 bases, leaving 8 bases between them. CDR3 region: CSVLELAKNIQYF. The CDR3 DNA reads as TGCAGCGTTTTGGAACTAGCCAAAAACATTCAGTACTTC.

This clonotype was observed a handful of times. This chain connects TRBV12-3 or TRBV12-4 to TRBJ1-2; a weak D match, TRBD1 (5 bases). The CDR3 loop spans 12 amino acids. The ends were cut back, 6 bases at V and 4 bases at J, with 9 bases in the middle. The CDR3 loop is CASSFDSYGYTF. In nucleotides, the CDR3 is TGTGCCAGCAGCTTCGACAGCTATGGCTACACCTTC.

This clonotype was observed a single time. The rearrangement links TRBV7-9 to TRBJ2-1, with 8 bases identical to TRBD2. The V segment lost 4 bases and the J segment 9 bases; nucleotides outside the gene matches: 8. From germline, CDR1 is SEHNR and CDR2 FQNEAQ (reference sequence). The CDR3 runs 14 residues. CDR3 residues: CASSYPAGGIEQFF. CDR3 DNA: TGTGCCAGCAGCTACCCCGCGGGGGGAATTGAGCAGTTCTTC.

This clonotype occurred a few times. V and J are TRBV20-1 and TRBJ2-7, with 9 bases that match TRBD1. The germline V gene has CDR1 DFQATT and CDR2 SNEGSKA (reference sequence). CDR3 length equals 14 residues. J lost 2 bases, V lost 2 bases, and 4 bases had no gene match. This CDR3 reads CSARYDRGAYEQYF. CDR3 DNA: TGCAGTGCTAGATACGACAGGGGGGCCTACGAGCAGTACTTC.

J is TRBJ1-1 and V is TRBV20-1, with D possibly being TRBD1 (6 bases). Trimming pared 2 bases from V and 11 bases from J, leaving 21 bases between. Germline lookup yields CDR1 DFQATT and CDR2 SNEGSKA (reference sequence). The CDR3 is 14 residues long. CDR3 in DNA: TGCAGTGCTAGACCCGCAACAGGGAGCCTTATCGCTTTCTTT. Translating gives CSARPATGSLIAFF.

V gene TRBV2 combines with J gene TRBJ2-7; 9 bases fit TRBD1. From germline, CDR1 is SNHLY and CDR2 FYNNEI. CDR3 length equals 19 residues. Trimming cost V 5 bases and J 3 bases; bases outside gene matches: 20. The CDR3 DNA sequence: TGTGCCAGCAGTTCCCGTGGGGAGACAGGGGGTGTCCAGCTCTACGAGCAGTACTTC. Amino acid sequence: CASSSRGETGGVQLYEQYF. The variable domain in full, completed from reference TRBV2 and TRBJ2-7, reads EPEVTQTPSHQVTQMGQEVILRCVPISNHLYFYWYRQILGQKVEFLVSFYNNEISEKSEIFDDQFSVERPDGSNFTLKIRSTKLEDSAMYFCASSSRGETGGVQLYEQYFGPGTRLTVT.

This clonotype showed up just a few times. The rearrangement links TRBV25-1 to TRBJ1-4; D unresolved. The length of the CDR3 is 15 residues. CDR1 is MGHDK, CDR2 SYGVNS, per germline. V lost 5 bases to trimming and J lost 8 bases, with 18 bases between them. The CDR3 coding sequence is TGTGCCAGCAGTCCCCTAGCGGGAGTCGGGGAAAAACTGTTTTTT. It yields the protein CASSPLAGVGEKLFF.

The rearrangement links TRBV12-3 or TRBV12-4 to TRBJ1-2; 7 nucleotides agree with TRBD1. This CDR3 is 14 amino acids long. Trimming took 5 bases from V and 7 from J; bases not matched to a gene: 10. The CDR3 nucleotides read TGTGCCAGCAGTCTCGCAGGGGGGGGGGCTGGCTACACCTTC. This gives the protein CASSLAGGGAGYTF.

The rearrangement links TRBV18 to TRBJ2-3; 14 bases map to TRBD2. The trim removed 2 bases at V and 4 bases at J, leaving 8 bases unmatched. This CDR3 has 18 residues. Germline V CDR1 and CDR2: KGHSH, LQKENI. The CDR3 DNA follows: TGTGCCAGCTCACCAAGACTAGCGGGGGGGTCGTTGCCAGATACGCAGTATTTT. Protein sequence: CASSPRLAGGSLPDTQYF.

This clonotype occurred a few times. The CDR3 protein is CSANPTGGRDTEAFF. Here the CDR3 DNA reads TGCAGTGCCAATCCGACAGGGGGTCGGGACACTGAAGCTTTCTTT. The chain uses TRBV20-1 and TRBJ1-1; 9 bases map to TRBD1. V lost 6 bases, J lost 3 bases, and 11 bases stayed unmatched. The germline CDR1 and CDR2 sequences are DFQATT and SNEGSKA (reference sequence). CDR3 length: 15 residues.